This T cell receptor (beta chain) was obtained from a study of blood T cell repertoires in COVID-19. Study in general: Acute and convalescent COVID-19 specimens originated in the United States, Italy and Spain. T cells, B-cell-depleted T cells, or PBMCs supplied cDNA or gDNA.

In the original processing: Reference gene primer amplification gave estimated nucleated cell counts. Clones were sequenced by immunoSEQ multiplex PCR, and TCRdb holds only the in-frame ones, with some missing. Clone size and the V and J calls come from that table; the DNA yielded D and trimming. The sample gives 130,000 or so clones, about 87% of which show up once; roughly 2.1% is in the top ten. This clonotype was obtained from a woman between 45 and 65 years old with acute or convalescent COVID-19. The sample taken for sequencing was peripheral blood.

In nucleotides, the CDR3 is TGTGCCAGCAGTTTATCATCAGGGGGCTTGGGCGAGCAGTACTTC. It codes for CASSLSSGGLGEQYF. The chain is built from TRBV27 and TRBJ2-7, with 8 bases matching TRBD1. This CDR3 has 15 amino acids. Trimming at V came to 0 bases and at J to 6 bases, leaving 7 bases not matched to a gene. Per the germline V gene, CDR1 is MNHEY and CDR2 is SMNVEV (reference sequence).